This entry concerns a single T cell receptor beta chain. This entry comes from a study of blood T cells in healthy people across ages. Trimming took off 7 bases at V and 1 base at J, with 20 bases between the two ends. This CDR3 contains 16 residues. Germline V CDR1 and CDR2: DFQATT, SNEGSKA (reference sequence). The authors ran a second PCR of about 6 to 11 cycles using a sample-barcoded 5' primer and a J-beta primer mix. One entry per CDR3 protein, called by TCRdb with MiXCR from the 5' RACE reads. In the table there are hundreds of thousands of distinct CDR3 sequences, roughly 30% of which are singletons.

V usage is TRBV20-1 and J usage is TRBJ2-1; possibly TRBD1 for D (5 bases). Sequenced material: blood. The clonotype was recovered from a woman aged 80 or over in good health. As DNA, the CDR3 is TGCAGTGTCAGAGGCCAGGGTGAGAGTTCCTACAATGAGCAGTTCTTC. It encodes CSVRGQGESSYNEQFF.